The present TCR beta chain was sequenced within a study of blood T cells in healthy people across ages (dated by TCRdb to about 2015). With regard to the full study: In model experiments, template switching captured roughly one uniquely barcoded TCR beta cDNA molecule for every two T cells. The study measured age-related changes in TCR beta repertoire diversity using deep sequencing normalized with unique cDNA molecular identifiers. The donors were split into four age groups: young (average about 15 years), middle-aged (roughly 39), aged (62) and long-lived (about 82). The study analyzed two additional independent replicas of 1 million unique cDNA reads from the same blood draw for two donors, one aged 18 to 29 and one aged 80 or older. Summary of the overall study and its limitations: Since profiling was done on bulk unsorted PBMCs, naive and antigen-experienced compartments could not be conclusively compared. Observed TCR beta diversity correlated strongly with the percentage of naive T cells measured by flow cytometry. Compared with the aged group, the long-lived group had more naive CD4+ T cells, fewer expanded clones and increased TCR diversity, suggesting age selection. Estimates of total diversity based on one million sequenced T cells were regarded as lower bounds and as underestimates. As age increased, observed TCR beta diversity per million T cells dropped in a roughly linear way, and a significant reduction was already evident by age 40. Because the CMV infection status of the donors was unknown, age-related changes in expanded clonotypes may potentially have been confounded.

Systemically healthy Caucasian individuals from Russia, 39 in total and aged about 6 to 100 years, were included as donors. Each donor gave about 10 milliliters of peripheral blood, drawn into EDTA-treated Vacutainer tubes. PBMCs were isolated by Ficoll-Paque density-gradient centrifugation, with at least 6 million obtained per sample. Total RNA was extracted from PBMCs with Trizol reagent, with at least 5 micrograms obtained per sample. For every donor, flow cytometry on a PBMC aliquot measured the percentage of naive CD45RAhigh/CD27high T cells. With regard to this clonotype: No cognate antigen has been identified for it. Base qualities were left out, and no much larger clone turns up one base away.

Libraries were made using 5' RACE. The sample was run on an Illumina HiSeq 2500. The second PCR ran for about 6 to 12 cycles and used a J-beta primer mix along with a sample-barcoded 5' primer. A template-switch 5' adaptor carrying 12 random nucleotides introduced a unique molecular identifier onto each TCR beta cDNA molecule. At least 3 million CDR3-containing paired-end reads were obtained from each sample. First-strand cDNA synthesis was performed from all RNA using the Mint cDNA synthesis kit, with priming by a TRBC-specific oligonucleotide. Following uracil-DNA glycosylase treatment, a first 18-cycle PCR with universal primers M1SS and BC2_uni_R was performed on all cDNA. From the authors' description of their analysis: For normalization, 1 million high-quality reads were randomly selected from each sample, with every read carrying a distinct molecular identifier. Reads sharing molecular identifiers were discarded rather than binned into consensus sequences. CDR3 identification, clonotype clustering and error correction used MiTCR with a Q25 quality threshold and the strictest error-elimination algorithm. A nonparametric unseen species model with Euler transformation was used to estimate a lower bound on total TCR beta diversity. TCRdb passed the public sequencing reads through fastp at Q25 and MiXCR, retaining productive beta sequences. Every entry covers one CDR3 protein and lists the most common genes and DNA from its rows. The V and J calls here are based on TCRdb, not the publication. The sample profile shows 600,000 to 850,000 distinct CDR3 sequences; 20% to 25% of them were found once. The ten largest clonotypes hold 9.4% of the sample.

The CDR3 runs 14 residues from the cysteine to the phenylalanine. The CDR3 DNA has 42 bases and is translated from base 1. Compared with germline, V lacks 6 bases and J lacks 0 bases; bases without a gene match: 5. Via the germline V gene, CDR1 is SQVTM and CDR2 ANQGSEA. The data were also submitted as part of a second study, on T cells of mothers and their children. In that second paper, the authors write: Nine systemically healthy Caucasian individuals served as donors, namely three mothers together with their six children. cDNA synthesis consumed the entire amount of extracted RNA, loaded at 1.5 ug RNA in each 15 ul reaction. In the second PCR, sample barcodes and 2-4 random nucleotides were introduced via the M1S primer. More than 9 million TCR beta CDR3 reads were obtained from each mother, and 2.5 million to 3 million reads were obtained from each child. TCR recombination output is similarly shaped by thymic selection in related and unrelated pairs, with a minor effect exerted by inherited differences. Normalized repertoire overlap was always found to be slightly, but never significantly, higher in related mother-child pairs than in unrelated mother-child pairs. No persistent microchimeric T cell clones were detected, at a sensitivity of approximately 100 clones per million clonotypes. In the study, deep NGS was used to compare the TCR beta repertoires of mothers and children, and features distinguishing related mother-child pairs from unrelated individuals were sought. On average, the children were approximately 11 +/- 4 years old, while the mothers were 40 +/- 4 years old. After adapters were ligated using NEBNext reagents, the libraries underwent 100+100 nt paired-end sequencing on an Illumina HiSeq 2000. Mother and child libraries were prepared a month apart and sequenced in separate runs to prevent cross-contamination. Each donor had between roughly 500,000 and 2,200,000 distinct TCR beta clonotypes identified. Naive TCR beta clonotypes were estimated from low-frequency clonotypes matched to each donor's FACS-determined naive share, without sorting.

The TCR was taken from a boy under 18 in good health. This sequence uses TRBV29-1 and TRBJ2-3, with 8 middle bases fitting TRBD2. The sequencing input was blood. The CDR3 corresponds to CSVSGSGSTDTQYF. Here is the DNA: TGCAGCGTGAGCGGGAGCGGGAGCACAGATACGCAGTATTTT.